This TCR beta chain was observed in a study of T cell changes during pregnancy in multiple sclerosis. This CDR3 has 15 amino acids. Trimming took 4 bases from V and 1 from J; bases not matched to a gene: 6. Germline-derived CDR1 and CDR2 are MGHRA and YSYEKL. Using immunoSEQ multiplex PCR, the repertoire was profiled, and TCRdb retains in-frame clones only, with some absent. The table shows tens of thousands of clones, with over 85% occurring only once. This sequence originates from a female donor with multiple sclerosis, enrolled in a pregnancy study. The J gene is TRBJ1-1, the V gene TRBV4-1; 7 bases fit TRBD1. Specimen: peripheral blood, collected in the second trimester of pregnancy. Written as DNA, the CDR3 is TGCGCCAGCAGCCCAGCCTGGGACAGGAACACTGAAGCTTTCTTT. It is translated as CASSPAWDRNTEAFF.